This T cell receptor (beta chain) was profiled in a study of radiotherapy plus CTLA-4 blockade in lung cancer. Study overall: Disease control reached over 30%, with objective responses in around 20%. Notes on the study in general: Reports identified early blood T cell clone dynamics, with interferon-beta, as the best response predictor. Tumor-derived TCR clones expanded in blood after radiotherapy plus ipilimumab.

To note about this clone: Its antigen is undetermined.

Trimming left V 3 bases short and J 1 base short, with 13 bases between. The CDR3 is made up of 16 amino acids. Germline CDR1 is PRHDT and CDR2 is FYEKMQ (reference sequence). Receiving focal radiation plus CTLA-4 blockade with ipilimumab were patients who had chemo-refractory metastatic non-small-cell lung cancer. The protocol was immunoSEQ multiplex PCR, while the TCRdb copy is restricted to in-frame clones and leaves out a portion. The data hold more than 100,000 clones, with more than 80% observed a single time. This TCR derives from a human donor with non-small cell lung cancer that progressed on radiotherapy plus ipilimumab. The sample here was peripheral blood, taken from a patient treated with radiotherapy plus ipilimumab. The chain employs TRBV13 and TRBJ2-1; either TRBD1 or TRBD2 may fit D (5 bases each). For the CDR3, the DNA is TGTGCCAGCAGCTTCTTATGGGGACGGTCCTACAATGAGCAGTTCTTC. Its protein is CASSFLWGRSYNEQFF.